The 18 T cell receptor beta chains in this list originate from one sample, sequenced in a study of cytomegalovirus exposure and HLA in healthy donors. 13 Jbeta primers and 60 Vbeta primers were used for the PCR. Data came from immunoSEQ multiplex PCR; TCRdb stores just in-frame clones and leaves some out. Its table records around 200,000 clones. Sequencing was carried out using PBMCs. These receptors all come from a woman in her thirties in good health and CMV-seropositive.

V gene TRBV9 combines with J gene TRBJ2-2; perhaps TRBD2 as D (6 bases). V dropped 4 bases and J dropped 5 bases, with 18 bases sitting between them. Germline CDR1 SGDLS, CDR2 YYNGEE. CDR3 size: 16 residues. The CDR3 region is CASSPRLAGWTGELFF. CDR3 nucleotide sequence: TGTGCCAGCAGCCCTCGCCTTGCGGGGTGGACCGGGGAGCTGTTTTTT.

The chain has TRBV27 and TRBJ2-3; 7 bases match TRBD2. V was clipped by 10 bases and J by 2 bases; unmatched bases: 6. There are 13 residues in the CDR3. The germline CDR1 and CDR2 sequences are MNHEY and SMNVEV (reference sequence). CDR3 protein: CATMRDYTDTQYF. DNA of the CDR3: TGTGCCACCATGCGGGACTACACAGATACGCAGTATTTT.

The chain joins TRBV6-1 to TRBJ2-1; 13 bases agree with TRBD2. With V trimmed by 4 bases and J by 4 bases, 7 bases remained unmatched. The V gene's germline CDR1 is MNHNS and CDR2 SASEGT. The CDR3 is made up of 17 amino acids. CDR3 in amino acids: CASSGLAGGPLYNEQFF. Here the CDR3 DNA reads TGTGCCAGCAGTGGACTAGCGGGGGGACCCCTTTACAATGAGCAGTTCTTC.

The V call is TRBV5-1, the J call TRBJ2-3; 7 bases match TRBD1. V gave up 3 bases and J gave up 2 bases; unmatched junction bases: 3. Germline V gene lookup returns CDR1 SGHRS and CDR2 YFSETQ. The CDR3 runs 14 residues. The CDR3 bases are TGCGCCAGCAGCTATACAGGGGACACAGATACGCAGTATTTT. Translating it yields CASSYTGDTDTQYF.

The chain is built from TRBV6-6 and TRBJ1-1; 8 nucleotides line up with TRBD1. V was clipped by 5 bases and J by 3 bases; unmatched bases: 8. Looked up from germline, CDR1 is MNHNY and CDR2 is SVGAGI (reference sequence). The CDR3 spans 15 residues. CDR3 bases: TGTGCCAGCAGTGGACAGGGCGTTATGGACACTGAAGCTTTCTTT. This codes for CASSGQGVMDTEAFF.

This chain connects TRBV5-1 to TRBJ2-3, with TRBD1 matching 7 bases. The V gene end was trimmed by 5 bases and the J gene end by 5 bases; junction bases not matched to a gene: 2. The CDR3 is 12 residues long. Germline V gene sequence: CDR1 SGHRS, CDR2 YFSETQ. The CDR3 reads CASRSGGDTQYF. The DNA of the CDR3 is TGCGCCAGCAGATCAGGGGGAGATACGCAGTATTTT.

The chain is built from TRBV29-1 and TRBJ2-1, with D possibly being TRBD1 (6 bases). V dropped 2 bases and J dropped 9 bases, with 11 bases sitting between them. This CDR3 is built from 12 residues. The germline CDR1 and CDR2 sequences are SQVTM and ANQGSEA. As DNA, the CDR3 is TGCAGCGTTGAACCAGGGGCGCGTGAGCAGTTCTTC. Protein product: CSVEPGAREQFF.

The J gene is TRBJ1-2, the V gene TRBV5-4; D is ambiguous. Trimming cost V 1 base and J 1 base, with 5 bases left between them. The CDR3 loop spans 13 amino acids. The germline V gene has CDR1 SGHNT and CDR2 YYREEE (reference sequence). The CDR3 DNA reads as TGTGCCAGCAGCTTGCCCGTTAACTATGGCTACACCTTC. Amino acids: CASSLPVNYGYTF.

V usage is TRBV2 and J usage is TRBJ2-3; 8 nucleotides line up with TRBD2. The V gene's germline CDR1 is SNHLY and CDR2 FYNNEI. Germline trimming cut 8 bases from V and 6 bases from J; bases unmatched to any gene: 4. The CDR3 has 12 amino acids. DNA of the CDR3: TGTGCCAGCCTCGAGCGGGGGGATACGCAGTATTTT. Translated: CASLERGDTQYF.

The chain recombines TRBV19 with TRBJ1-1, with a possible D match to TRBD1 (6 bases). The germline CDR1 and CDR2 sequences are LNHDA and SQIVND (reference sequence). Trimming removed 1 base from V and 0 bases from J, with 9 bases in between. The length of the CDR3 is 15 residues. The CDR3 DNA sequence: TGTGCCAGTAGTATAGTTAACAGGGTGAACACTGAAGCTTTCTTT. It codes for CASSIVNRVNTEAFF.

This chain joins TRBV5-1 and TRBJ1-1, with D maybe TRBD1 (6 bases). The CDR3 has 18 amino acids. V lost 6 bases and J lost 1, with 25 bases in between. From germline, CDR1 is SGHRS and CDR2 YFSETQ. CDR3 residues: CASTPWKGEGRANTEAFF. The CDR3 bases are TGCGCCAGCACTCCCTGGAAGGGGGAGGGGCGAGCGAACACTGAAGCTTTCTTT. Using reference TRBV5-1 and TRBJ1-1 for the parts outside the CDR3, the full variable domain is KAGVTQTPRYLIKTRGQQVTLSCSPISGHRSVSWYQQTPGQGLQFLFEYFSETQRNKGNFPGRFSGRQFSNSRSEMNVSTLELGDSALYLCASTPWKGEGRANTEAFFGQGTRLTVV.

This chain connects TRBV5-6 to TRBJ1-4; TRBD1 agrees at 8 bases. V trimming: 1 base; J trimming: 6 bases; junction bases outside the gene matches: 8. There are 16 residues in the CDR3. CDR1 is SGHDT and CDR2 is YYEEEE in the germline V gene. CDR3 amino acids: CASSLSHRGNDEKLFF. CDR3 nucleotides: TGTGCCAGCAGCTTGAGCCACAGGGGGAATGATGAAAAACTGTTTTTT.

The chain's CDR3 is CASGLIQGKGHGYTF. DNA of the CDR3: TGTGCTAGTGGTTTGATCCAGGGGAAGGGCCATGGCTACACCTTC. V usage is TRBV12-5 and J usage is TRBJ1-2; the D gene is possibly TRBD1 (6 bases). The CDR3 consists of 15 residues. The V gene lost 2 bases and the J gene lost 6 bases, with 16 bases spanning the gap. Germline loops: CDR1 LGHNT, CDR2 FRNRAP.

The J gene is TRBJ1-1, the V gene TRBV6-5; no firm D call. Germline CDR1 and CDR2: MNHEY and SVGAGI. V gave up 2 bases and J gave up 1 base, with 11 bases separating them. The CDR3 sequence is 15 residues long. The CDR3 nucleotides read TGTGCCAGCAGTTACGGGTTCAGGTCGAACACTGAAGCTTTCTTT. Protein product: CASSYGFRSNTEAFF.

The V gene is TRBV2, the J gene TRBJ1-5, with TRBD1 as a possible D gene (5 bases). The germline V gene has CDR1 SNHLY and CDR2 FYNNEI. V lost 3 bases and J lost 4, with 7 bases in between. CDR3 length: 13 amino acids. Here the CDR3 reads CASSEAGNQPQHF. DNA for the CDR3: TGTGCCAGCAGTGAGGCAGGGAATCAGCCCCAGCATTTT.

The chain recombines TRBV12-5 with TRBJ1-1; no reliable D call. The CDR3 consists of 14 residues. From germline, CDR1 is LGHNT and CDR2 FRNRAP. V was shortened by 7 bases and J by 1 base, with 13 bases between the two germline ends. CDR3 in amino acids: CASAPPMRNTEAFF. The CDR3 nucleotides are TGTGCTAGTGCCCCTCCGATGAGGAACACTGAAGCTTTCTTT.

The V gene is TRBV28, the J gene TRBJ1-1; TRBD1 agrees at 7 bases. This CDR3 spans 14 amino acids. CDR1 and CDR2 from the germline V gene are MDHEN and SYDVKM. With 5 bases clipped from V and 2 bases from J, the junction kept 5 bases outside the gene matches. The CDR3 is CASSPTGDNTEAFF. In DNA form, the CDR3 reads TGTGCCAGCAGTCCTACAGGGGATAACACTGAAGCTTTCTTT.

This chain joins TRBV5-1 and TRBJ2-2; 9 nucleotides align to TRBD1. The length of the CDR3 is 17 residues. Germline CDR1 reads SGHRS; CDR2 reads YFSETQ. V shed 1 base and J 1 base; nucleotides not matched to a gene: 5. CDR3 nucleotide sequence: TGCGCCAGCAGCTTGCCCCTGACAGGGGGGAACACCGGGGAGCTGTTTTTT. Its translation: CASSLPLTGGNTGELFF.